This T cell receptor (beta chain) was found in a study of T cell repertoires and leukemia-associated antigens (dated by TCRdb to the late 2010s). Study-level background: Each sample yielded about 5.1 to 7 million read pairs and roughly 3.3 to 5.0 million effective reads, approximately 15 million effective reads overall. In vitro peptide stimulation of healthy T cells was used with the aim of identifying the antigen recognized by a TCR Vbeta21 clone previously found in CML patients. The research as a whole found: Direct testing of the expanded clones' antigen specificity and function was not done, and further investigation was required. Across the four groups, there were no significant differences in the numbers of Vbeta genes (roughly 60), Jbeta genes (approximately 15), VDJ rearrangements, or unique CDR3s.

This clonotype was seen a single time. Its antigen specificity is not known. Qualities for individual bases were not recorded, and no much larger clone is one base off. A solitary read yields weak support. Counted from cysteine to phenylalanine, this CDR3 has 12 amino acids. The CDR3 DNA has 36 bases and is translated from base 1. V loses 8 bases, J loses 6 bases, and the germline ends lie 10 bases apart. TRIzol reagent was used to extract total RNA from the cultured T cells. 5' rapid amplification of cDNA ends (5'RACE) was used to amplify TCRbeta libraries from RNA. Before sequencing, Qubit, an Agilent instrument, and quantitative PCR were used to check library concentration and integrity. A commercial service provider sequenced the qualified libraries on Illumina HiSeq or MiSeq. The study's processing was this. TCR sequences in each sample were identified using MiXCR version 1.8.2. To qualify, a clone needed a CDR3 longer than four amino acids, an in-frame nucleotide length, and no stop codon. A read counted as effective if the read contained the complete CDR3 structure. Validation of expanded clones was performed by RT-PCR with 24 Vbeta primers, GeneScan spectratyping, and Sanger sequencing. The public reads were run again by TCRdb, first through fastp at Q25 and then through MiXCR, and only productive beta chains were kept. Each entry merges the rows of one CDR3 protein and shows their most common DNA and genes. TCRdb, rather than the study authors, made the V and J calls. For this sample there are some 14,000 distinct CDR3 sequences; approximately 39% appear just once. The ten top clones hold about 9% of the sample.

CD3+ T cells were initially rested overnight at approximately 2.4 million cells/mL in RPMI 1640 lacking fetal bovine serum. MACS immunomagnetic beads were used according to the manufacturer's instructions to isolate CD3+ T cells from PBMCs. The sequenced sample consisted of CD3+ T cells sorted from blood and cultured. This sequence was found in a female donor in good health. Recombination linked TRBV12-3 or TRBV12-4 to TRBJ2-2; TRBD1 might be the D gene, on 6 matching bases. CDR3 protein: CASLGASGELFF. The DNA reads as follows: TGTGCCAGCTTGGGGGCCTCCGGGGAGCTGTTTTTT.